This is a list of T cell receptor beta chains from one sample in a study of vaccination and CD4 T cells after COVID-19. TCRdb passed the PCR reads through MiXCR, listing each CDR3 protein once. The sample lists over 12,000 distinct CDR3 sequences; roughly half were seen once. Antigens of these TCRs are unknown. The material sequenced was cultured CD4+ T cells from blood, taken after SARS-CoV-2 vaccination. Source of these receptors: a human donor with COVID-19. CDR3s include the opening cysteine and the closing phenylalanine or tryptophan. The D gene is left open where the match is weak. Clone size is given for some rows only: seen once, a few or many times, or a class if the clone is expanded.

J	V	D	size	CDR3	DNA
TRBJ1-2	TRBV23-1	-	-	CASSHPEGNYGYTF	TGCGCCAGCAGTCACCCCGAAGGCAACTATGGCTACACCTTC
TRBJ1-1	TRBV30	-	-	CAWNPGITEAFF	TGTGCCTGGAATCCGGGGATCACTGAAGCTTTCTTT
TRBJ2-1	TRBV6-1	TRBD1	-	CASMTGFNEQFF	TGTGCCAGCATGACAGGGTTTAATGAGCAGTTCTTC
TRBJ1-6	TRBV30	-	few	CAWSVLGRNNSPLHF	TGTGCCTGGAGTGTACTTGGACGGAATAATTCACCCCTCCACTTT
TRBJ1-6	TRBV3-1	-	-	CASSEKGRSPLHF	TGTGCCAGCAGCGAGAAGGGACGTTCACCCCTCCACTTT
TRBJ1-1	TRBV11-2	-	few	CASSGRRNTEAFF	TGTGCCAGCAGTGGAAGACGGAACACTGAAGCTTTCTTT
TRBJ2-3	TRBV24-1	-	-	CATSESVTSAMQYF	TGTGCCACCAGTGAGAGCGTGACCAGCGCGATGCAGTATTTT
TRBJ1-5	TRBV7-4	TRBD1	few	CASSHAQGGRVQPQHF	TGTGCCAGCAGCCACGCACAGGGGGGCAGGGTTCAGCCCCAGCATTTT
TRBJ1-2	TRBV12-3/TRBV12-4	-	-	CASSLAEGRNGYTF	TGTGCCAGCAGTTTAGCGGAGGGTAGGAATGGCTACACCTTC
TRBJ2-7	TRBV20-1	-	few	CSARLGYSTYEQYF	TGCAGTGCTAGATTGGGCTACTCAACCTACGAGCAGTACTTC
TRBJ2-7	TRBV19	TRBD2	-	CASNILAGPYEQYF	TGTGCCAGTAACATTCTAGCGGGGCCCTACGAGCAGTACTTC
TRBJ2-2	TRBV6-1	-	-	CASSVKTGGASTGELFF	TGTGCCAGCAGTGTGAAAACAGGGGGGGCGAGCACCGGGGAGCTGTTTTTT
TRBJ1-2	TRBV6-1	-	-	CASTLGHRGYGYTF	TGTGCCAGTACCCTCGGCCACCGGGGCTATGGCTACACCTTC
TRBJ1-6	TRBV12-3/TRBV12-4	-	-	CATTGENYNSPLHF	TGTGCCACCACAGGCGAGAACTATAATTCACCCCTCCACTTT
TRBJ2-2	TRBV6-1	-	few	CASSRDSNTGELFF	TGTGCCAGCAGTCGGGACTCGAACACCGGGGAGCTGTTTTTT
TRBJ1-3	TRBV2	-	few	CASKEGNSGNTIYF	TGTGCCAGCAAGGAAGGGAACTCTGGAAACACCATATATTTT
TRBJ2-7	TRBV7-2	TRBD1	-	CASSLAPGTGAYEQYF	TGTGCCAGCAGCTTAGCGCCCGGGACAGGGGCCTACGAGCAGTACTTC
TRBJ1-2	TRBV15	-	few	CATSRDTRGTYYGYTF	TGTGCCACCAGCAGAGATACCCGAGGAACATACTATGGCTACACCTTC
TRBJ2-3	TRBV6-5	-	-	CASSYGPPSTDTQYF	TGTGCCAGCAGTTATGGGCCCCCTAGCACAGATACGCAGTATTTT
TRBJ1-3	TRBV20-1	-	-	CSARDEAGLAIGNTIYF	TGCAGTGCTAGAGATGAGGCTGGACTCGCAATTGGAAACACCATATATTTT
TRBJ1-1	TRBV29-1	-	-	CSVFGGRGRNTEAFF	TGCAGCGTGTTCGGGGGTCGGGGTAGAAACACTGAAGCTTTTTTT
TRBJ1-1	TRBV24-1	-	-	CATSKNTEAFF	TGTGCCACCAGTAAGAACACTGAAGCTTTCTTT
TRBJ1-5	TRBV5-6	-	-	CASSLDNQPQHF	TGTGCCAGCAGCTTGGATAATCAGCCCCAGCATTTT
TRBJ1-2	TRBV7-9	-	-	CASSLRFLMGFWGDYGYTF	TGTGCCAGCAGCTTAAGGTTTTTGATGGGATTTTGGGGTGACTATGGCTACACCTTC
TRBJ2-1	TRBV18	TRBD2	few	CASSPTSGGAKWNEQFF	TGTGCCAGCTCACCAACTAGCGGGGGGGCAAAGTGGAATGAGCAGTTCTTC
TRBJ1-1	TRBV19	TRBD1	-	CASSTLQGAEAFF	TGTGCCAGTAGTACATTACAGGGGGCTGAAGCTTTCTTT
TRBJ1-6	TRBV24-1	-	-	CAVGGLGSPLHF	TGTGCCGTGGGAGGGCTGGGTTCACCCCTCCACTTT
TRBJ2-4	TRBV7-3	-	-	CASSLDGKNIQYF	TGTGCCAGCAGCTTAGACGGAAAAAACATTCAGTACTTC
TRBJ1-6	TRBV5-1	TRBD1	few	CASSSRDSSYNSPLHF	TGCGCCAGCAGCTCGAGGGACAGCTCCTATAATTCACCCCTCCACTTT
TRBJ2-7	TRBV6-2/TRBV6-3	TRBD1	-	CASRGQELDF	TGTGCCAGCAGGGGACAGGAGCTGGACTTC
TRBJ2-2	TRBV11-2	-	-	CASSPSRVSTGELFF	TGTGCCAGCAGCCCCAGTAGGGTGTCCACCGGGGAGCTGTTTTTT
TRBJ2-3	TRBV28	-	-	CASRRNTDTQYF	TGTGCCAGCAGGCGGAACACAGATACGCAGTATTTT
TRBJ1-3	TRBV6-1	-	-	CASRQRTTSGNTIYF	TGTGCCAGCAGACAGCGCACGACCTCTGGAAACACCATATATTTT
TRBJ2-2	TRBV28	TRBD1	few	CASRGTALNTGELFF	TGTGCCAGCAGGGGGACAGCGCTGAACACCGGGGAGCTGTTTTTT
TRBJ1-1	TRBV20-1	TRBD1	medium-sized	CSAGTGVFESGTEAFF	TGCAGTGCTGGGACAGGGGTTTTCGAATCGGGGACTGAAGCTTTCTTT
TRBJ1-4	TRBV7-9	-	once	CASSKRGFVNEKLFF	TGTGCCAGCAGCAAACGGGGATTCGTTAATGAAAAACTGTTTTTT
TRBJ1-5	TRBV20-1	TRBD1	few	CSARPGGNNQPQHF	TGCAGTGCTAGGCCAGGGGGCAACAATCAGCCCCAGCATTTT
TRBJ1-3	TRBV7-2	-	-	CASSSDRLPGNTIYF	TGTGCCAGCAGCTCAGACCGGTTACCCGGAAACACCATATATTTT
TRBJ1-1	TRBV20-1	TRBD1	-	CSAPSAGQGNTEAFF	TGCAGTGCACCCTCAGCCGGACAGGGTAATACTGAAGCTTTCTTT
TRBJ1-1	TRBV6-1	-	-	CASSSRVDAGTEAFF	TGTGCCAGCAGCTCGAGGGTGGACGCGGGCACTGAAGCTTTCTTT
TRBJ1-1	TRBV6-2/TRBV6-3	TRBD1	-	CASSLDRVENTEAFF	TGTGCCAGCAGCCTGGACAGGGTTGAGAACACTGAAGCTTTCTTT